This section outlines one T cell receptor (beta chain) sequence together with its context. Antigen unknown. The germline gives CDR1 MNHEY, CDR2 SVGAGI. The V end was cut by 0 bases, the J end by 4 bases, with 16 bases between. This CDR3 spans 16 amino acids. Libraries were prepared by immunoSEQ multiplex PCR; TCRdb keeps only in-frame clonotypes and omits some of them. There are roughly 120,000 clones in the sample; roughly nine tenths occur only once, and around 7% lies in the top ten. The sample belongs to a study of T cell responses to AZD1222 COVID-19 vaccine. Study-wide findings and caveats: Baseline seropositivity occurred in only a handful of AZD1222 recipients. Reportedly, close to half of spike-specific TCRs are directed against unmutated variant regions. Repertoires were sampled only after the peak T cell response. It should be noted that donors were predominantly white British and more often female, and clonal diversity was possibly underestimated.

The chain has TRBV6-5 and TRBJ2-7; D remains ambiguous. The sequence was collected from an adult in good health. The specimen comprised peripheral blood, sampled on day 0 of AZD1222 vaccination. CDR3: CASSYSLQPTLYEQYF. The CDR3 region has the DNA TGTGCCAGCAGTTACTCGTTACAACCTACTTTGTACGAGCAGTACTTC.